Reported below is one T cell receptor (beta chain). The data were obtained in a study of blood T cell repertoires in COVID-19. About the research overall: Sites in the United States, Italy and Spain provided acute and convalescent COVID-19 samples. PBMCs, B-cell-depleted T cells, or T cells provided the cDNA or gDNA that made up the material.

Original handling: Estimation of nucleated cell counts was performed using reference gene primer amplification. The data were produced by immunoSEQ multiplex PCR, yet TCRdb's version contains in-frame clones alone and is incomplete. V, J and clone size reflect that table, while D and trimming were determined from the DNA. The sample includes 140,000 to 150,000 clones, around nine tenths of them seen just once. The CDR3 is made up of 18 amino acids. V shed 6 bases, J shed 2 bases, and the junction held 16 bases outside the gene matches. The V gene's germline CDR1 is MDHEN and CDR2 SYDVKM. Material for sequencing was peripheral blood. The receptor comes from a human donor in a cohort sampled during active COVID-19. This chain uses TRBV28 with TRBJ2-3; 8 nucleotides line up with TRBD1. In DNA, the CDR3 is TGTGCCAGCAGGGCAATTTTAGGACAGGGAGCGAACACAGATACGCAGTATTTT. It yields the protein CASRAILGQGANTDTQYF. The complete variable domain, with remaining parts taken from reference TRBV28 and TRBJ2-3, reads DVKVTQSSRYLVKRTGEKVFLECVQDMDHENMFWYRQDPGLGLRLIYFSYDVKMKEKGDIPEGYSVSREKKERFSLILESASTNQTSMYLCASRAILGQGANTDTQYFGPGTRLTVL.